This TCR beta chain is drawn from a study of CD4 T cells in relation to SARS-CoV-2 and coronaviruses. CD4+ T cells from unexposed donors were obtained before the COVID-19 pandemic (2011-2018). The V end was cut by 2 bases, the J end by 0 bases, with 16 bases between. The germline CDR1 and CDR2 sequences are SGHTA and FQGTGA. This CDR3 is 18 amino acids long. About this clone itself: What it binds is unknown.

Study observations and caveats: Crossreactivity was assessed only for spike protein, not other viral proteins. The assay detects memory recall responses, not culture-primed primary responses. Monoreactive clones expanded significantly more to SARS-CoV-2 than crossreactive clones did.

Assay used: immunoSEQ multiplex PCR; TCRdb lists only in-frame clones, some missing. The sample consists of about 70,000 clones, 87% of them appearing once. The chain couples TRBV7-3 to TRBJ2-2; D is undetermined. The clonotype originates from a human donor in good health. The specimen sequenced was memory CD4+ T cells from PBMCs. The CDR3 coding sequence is TGTGCCAGCAGCTTACGGCCATTAGGAACAGCGAACACCGGGGAGCTGTTTTTT. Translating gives CASSLRPLGTANTGELFF.